This TCR beta chain was sequenced for a study of cytomegalovirus exposure and HLA in healthy donors. Study-wide points: Later findings reportedly placed an Asian-associated ancestry cluster below the roughly 670-donor mean for N-insertions. As a later analysis revealed, the rate of TCR association differed by HLA locus, with DRB1 most and HLA-C fewest.

The PCR made use of 60 Vbeta and 13 Jbeta primers. TCRdb keeps only in-frame clones here, not all; method: immunoSEQ multiplex PCR. Of about 120,000 clones listed, around 76% were seen once; the top ten hold roughly 30%. As concerns this clone: The antigen is unknown.

Sequences were obtained from PBMCs. This receptor was obtained from a man aged 55 to 70 in good health and CMV-seropositive.

The DNA for the CDR3 is TGCAGCGTTGTCTGGCAGTTGAACACTGAAGCTTTCTTT. Residues: CSVVWQLNTEAFF. The genes are TRBV29-1 and TRBJ1-1; D unresolved. V was pared by 4 bases and J by 0 bases, with 9 bases between. The CDR3 spans 13 residues. Germline assignment: CDR1 SQVTM and CDR2 ANQGSEA.